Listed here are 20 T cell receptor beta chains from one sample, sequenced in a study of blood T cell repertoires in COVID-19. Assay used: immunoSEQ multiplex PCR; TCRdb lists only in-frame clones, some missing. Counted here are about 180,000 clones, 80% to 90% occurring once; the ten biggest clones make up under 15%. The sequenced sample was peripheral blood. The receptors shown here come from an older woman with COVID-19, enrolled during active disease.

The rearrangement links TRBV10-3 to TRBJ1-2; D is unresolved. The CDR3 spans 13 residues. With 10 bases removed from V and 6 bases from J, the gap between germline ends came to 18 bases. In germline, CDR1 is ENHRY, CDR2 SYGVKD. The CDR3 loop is CATAGQRMDGYTF. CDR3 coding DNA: TGTGCCACCGCTGGCCAACGAATGGATGGCTACACCTTC.

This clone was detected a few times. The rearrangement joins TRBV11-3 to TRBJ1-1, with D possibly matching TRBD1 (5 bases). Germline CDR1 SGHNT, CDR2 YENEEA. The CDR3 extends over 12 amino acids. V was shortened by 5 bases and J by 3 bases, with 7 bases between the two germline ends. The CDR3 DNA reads TGTGCCAGCAGCCGCAGGGACACTGAAGCTTTCTTT. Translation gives CASSRRDTEAFF.

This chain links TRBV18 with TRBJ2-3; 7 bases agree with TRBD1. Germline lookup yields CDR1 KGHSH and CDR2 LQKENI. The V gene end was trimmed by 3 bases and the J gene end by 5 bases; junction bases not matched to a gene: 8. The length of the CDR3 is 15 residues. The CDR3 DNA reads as TGTGCCAGCTCACCCGGACAGGTCAAGGGAGATACGCAGTATTTT. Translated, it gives CASSPGQVKGDTQYF.

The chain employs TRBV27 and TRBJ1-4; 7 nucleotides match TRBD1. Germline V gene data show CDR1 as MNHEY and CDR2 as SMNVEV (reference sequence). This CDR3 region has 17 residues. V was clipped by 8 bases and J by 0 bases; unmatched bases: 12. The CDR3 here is CASLRNDRDATNEKLFF. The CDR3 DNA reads TGTGCCAGCCTGAGAAACGACAGGGACGCAACTAATGAAAAACTGTTTTTT. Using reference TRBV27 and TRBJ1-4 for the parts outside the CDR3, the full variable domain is EAQVTQNPRYLITVTGKKLTVTCSQNMNHEYMSWYRQDPGLGLRQIYYSMNVEVTDKGDVPEGYKVSRKEKRNFPLILESPSPNQTSLYFCASLRNDRDATNEKLFFGSGTQLSVL.

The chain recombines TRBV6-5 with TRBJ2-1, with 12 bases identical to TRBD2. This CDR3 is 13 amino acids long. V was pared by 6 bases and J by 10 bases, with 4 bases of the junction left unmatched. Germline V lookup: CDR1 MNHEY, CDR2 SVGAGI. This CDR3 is CASRLAGGGEQFF. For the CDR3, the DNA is TGTGCCAGCAGGCTAGCGGGAGGGGGAGAGCAGTTCTTC.

CDR3 nucleotide sequence: TGTGCCAGTACGGAAACAGGGGCCTATGGCTACACCTTC. The encoded protein is CASTETGAYGYTF. The rearrangement uses TRBV19 and TRBJ1-2; 7 nucleotides agree with TRBD1. V dropped 7 bases and J dropped 4; count of bases not matched to a gene: 6. The length of the CDR3 is 13 residues. CDR1 is LNHDA and CDR2 is SQIVND in the germline V gene (reference sequence).

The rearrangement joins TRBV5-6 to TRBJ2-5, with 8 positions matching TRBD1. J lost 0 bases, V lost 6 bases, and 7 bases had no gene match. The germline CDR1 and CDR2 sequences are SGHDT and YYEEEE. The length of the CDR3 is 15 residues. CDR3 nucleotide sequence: TGTGCCAGCATCGAGACAGGGGCGTACCAAGAGACCCAGTACTTC. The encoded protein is CASIETGAYQETQYF.

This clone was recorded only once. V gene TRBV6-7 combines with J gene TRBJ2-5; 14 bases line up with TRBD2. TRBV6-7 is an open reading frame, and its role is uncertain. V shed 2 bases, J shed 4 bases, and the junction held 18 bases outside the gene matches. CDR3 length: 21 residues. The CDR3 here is CASSYRWTGGTGTSGRETQYF. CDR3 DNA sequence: TGTGCCAGCAGTTACCGGTGGACAGGGGGTACCGGGACTAGCGGGAGAGAGACCCAGTACTTC.

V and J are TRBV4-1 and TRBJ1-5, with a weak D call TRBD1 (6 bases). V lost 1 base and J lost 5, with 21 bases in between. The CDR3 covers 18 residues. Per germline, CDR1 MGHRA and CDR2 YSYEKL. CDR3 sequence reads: CASSQVTASRDTYQPQHF. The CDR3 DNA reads TGCGCCAGCAGCCAAGTTACGGCGTCCCGGGACACCTATCAGCCCCAGCATTTT.

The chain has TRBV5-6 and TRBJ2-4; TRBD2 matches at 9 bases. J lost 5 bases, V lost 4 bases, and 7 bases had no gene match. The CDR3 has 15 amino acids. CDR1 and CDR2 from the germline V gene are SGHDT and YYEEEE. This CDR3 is CASSPVGGRENIQYF. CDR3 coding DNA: TGTGCCAGCAGCCCGGTCGGCGGGAGGGAAAACATTCAGTACTTC.

CDR3 nucleotide sequence: TGTGCCAGCAGTTTCTGGAACACTGAAGCTTTCTTT. Residues: CASSFWNTEAFF. The chain uses TRBV12-3 or TRBV12-4 and TRBJ1-1, with unresolved D. Trimming left V 3 bases short and J 1 base short, with 3 bases between. The CDR3 spans 12 residues.

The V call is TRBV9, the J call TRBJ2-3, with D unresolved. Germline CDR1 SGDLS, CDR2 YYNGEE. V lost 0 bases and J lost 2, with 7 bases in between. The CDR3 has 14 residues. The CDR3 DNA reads TGTGCCAGCAGCGTAGTACAGCTCACAGATACGCAGTATTTT. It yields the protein CASSVVQLTDTQYF.

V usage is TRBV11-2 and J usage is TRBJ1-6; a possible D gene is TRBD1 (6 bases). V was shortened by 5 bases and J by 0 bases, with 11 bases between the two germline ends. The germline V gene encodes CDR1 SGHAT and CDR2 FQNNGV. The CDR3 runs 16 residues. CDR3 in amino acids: CASSTGQSSYNSPLHF. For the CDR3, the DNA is TGTGCCAGCAGCACCGGACAGAGCTCCTATAATTCACCCCTCCACTTT.

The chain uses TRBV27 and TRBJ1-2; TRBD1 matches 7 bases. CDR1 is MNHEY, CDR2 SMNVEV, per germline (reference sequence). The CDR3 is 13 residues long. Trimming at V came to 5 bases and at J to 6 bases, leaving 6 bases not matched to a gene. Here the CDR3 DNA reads TGTGCCAGCAGTCCTTCCGACAGGGATGGCTACACCTTC. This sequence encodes CASSPSDRDGYTF.

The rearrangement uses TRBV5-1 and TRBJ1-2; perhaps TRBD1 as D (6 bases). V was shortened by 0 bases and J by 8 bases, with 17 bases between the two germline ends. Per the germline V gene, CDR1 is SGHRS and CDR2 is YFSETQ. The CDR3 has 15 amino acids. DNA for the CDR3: TGCGCCAGCAGCTTGGCCGGGCGGACAGCTCTCGGCTACACCTTC. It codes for CASSLAGRTALGYTF. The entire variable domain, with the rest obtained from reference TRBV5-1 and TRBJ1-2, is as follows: KAGVTQTPRYLIKTRGQQVTLSCSPISGHRSVSWYQQTPGQGLQFLFEYFSETQRNKGNFPGRFSGRQFSNSRSEMNVSTLELGDSALYLCASSLAGRTALGYTFGSGTRLTVV.

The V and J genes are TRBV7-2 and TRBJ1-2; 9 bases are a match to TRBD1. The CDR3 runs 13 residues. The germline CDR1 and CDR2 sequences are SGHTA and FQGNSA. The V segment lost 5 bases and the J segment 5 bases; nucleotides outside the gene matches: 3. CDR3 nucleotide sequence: TGTGCCAGCAGCCCCGGGACAGGGTATGGCTACACCTTC. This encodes CASSPGTGYGYTF.

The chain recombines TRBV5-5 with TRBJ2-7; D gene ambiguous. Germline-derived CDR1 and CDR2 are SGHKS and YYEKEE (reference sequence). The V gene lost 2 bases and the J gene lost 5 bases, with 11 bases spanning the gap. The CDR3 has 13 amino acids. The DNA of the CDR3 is TGTGCCAGCAGCTTTTATTTGTCCGACGAGCAGTACTTC. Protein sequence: CASSFYLSDEQYF.

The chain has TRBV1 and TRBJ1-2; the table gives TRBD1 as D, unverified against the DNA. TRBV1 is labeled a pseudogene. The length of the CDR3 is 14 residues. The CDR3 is CTSSRSGPTYGYTF. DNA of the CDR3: TGCACCAGCAGCCGCAGTGGGCCGACCTATGGCTACACCTTC.

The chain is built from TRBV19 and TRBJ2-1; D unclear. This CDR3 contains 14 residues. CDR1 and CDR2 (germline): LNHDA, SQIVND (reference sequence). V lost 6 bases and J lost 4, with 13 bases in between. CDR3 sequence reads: CASSPGWRYNEQFF. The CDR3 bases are TGTGCCAGTAGCCCGGGTTGGCGATACAATGAGCAGTTCTTC.

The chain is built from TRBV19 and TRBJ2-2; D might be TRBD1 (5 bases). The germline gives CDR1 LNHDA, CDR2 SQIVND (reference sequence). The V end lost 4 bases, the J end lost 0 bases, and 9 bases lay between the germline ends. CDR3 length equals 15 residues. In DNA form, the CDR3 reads TGTGCCAGTAGTAAGCACAGGCCGAACACCGGGGAGCTGTTTTTT. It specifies CASSKHRPNTGELFF.